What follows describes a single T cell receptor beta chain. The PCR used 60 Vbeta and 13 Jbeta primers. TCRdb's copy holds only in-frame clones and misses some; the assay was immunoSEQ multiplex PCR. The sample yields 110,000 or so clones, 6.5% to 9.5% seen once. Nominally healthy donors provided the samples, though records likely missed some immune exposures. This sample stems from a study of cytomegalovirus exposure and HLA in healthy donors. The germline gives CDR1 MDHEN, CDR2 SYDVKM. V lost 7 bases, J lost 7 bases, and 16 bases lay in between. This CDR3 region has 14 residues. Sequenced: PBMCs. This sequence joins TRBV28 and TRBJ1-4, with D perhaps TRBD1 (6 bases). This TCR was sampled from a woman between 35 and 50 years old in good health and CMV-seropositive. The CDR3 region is CASTEGGVTEKLFF. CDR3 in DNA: TGTGCCAGCACCGAGGGGGGGGTCACTGAAAAACTGTTTTTT.